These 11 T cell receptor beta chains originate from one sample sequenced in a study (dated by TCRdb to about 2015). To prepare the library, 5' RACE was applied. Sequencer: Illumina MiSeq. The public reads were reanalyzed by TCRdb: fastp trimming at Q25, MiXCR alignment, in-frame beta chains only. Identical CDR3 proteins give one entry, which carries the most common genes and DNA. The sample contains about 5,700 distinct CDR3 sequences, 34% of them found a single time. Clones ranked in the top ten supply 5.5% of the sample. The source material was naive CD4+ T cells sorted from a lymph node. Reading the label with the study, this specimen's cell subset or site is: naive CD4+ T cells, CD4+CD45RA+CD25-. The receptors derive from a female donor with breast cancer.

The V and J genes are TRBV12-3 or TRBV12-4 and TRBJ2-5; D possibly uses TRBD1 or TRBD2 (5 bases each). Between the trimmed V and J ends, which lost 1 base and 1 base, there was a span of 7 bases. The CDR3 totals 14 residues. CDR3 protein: CASSLVGTQETQYF. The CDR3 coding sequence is TGTGCCAGCAGTTTAGTAGGGACCCAAGAGACCCAGTACTTC.

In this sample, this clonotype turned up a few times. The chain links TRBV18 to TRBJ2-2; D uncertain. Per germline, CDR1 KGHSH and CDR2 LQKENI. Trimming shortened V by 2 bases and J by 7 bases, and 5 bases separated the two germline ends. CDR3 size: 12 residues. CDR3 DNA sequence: TGTGCCAGCTCACCATATATCGGGGAGCTGTTTTTT. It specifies CASSPYIGELFF.

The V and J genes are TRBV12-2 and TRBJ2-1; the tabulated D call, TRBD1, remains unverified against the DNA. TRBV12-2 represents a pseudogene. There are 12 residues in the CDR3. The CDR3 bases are TGTGCCTTGATAGCCGGGCTCGATGAGCAGTTCTTC. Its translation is CALIAGLDEQFF.

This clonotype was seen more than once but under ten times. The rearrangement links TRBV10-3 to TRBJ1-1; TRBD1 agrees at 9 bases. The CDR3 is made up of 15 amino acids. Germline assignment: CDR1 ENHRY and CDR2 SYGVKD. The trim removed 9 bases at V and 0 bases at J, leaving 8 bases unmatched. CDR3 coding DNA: TGTGCCATAAGCAGGACAGGGGACATGAACACTGAAGCTTTCTTT. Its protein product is CAISRTGDMNTEAFF.

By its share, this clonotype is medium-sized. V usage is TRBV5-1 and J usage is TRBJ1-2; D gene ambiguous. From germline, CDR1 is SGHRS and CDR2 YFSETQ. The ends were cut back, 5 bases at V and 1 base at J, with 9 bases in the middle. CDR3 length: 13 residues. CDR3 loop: CASSQESNYGYTF. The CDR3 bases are TGCGCCAGCAGTCAGGAGAGTAACTATGGCTACACCTTC.

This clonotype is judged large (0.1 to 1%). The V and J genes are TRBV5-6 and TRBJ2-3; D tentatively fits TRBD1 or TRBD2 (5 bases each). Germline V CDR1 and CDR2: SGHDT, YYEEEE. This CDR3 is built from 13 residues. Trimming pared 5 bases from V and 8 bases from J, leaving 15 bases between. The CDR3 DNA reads TGTGCCAGCAGGCCTATTACAGGAGGTACGCAGTATTTT. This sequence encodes CASRPITGGTQYF.

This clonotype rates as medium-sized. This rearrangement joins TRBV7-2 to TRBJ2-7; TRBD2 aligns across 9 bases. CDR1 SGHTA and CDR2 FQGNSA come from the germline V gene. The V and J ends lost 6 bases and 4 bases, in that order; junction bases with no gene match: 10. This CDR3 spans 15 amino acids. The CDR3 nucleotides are TGTGCCAGCAGAAAAAACCTAGCGGGGAAATACGAGCAGTACTTC. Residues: CASRKNLAGKYEQYF.

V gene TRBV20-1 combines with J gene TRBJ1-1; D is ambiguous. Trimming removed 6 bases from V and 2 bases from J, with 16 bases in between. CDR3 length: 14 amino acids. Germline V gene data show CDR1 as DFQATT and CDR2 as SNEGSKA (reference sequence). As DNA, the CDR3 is TGCAGTGCCCCCGGGCGGGTTCTTAACACTGAAGCTTTCTTT. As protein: CSAPGRVLNTEAFF.

The CDR3 loop reads CASSLWGRIEKLFF. For the CDR3, the DNA is TGTGCCAGCAGTTTGTGGGGCCGGATCGAAAAACTGTTTTTT. The J gene is TRBJ1-4, the V gene TRBV28, with a tentative D call TRBD1 (5 bases). V lost 3 bases to trimming and J lost 8 bases, with 13 bases between them. Germline CDR1 MDHEN, CDR2 SYDVKM. The CDR3 sequence is 14 residues long.

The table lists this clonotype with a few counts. CDR3 sequence reads: CASSLEGRTHNSPLHF. DNA of the CDR3: TGTGCCAGCAGCTTAGAGGGCAGGACCCATAATTCACCCCTCCACTTT. The chain is built from TRBV7-2 and TRBJ1-6; D call uncertain. CDR1 is SGHTA, CDR2 FQGNSA, per germline. Trimming left V 1 base short and J 5 bases short, with 12 bases between. This CDR3 has 16 residues.

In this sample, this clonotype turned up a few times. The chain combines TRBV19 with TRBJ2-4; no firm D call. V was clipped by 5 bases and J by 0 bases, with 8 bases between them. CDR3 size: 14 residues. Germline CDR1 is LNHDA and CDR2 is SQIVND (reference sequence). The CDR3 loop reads CASSPRRAKNIQYF. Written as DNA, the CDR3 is TGTGCCAGTAGTCCTAGGAGAGCCAAAAACATTCAGTACTTC.